A selection of T cell receptor beta chains follows, all from one sample in a study of regulatory T cells in long-lasting Graves disease. A single record per CDR3 protein comes from TCRdb applying MiXCR to the multiplex PCR reads. Counted here are about 430,000 distinct CDR3 sequences, about 15% occurring once; the ten biggest clones make up approximately 7.8%. The same data also went into a second study, on T cells in Graves' hyperthyroidism and ophthalmopathy.

Sequencing used peripheral blood mononuclear cells (PBMCs), obtained at new diagnosis, from a patient treated with antithyroid drugs. The receptors were sampled from a woman in her 40s with Graves disease. Each CDR3 is given with its conserved first and last residue. Fields, in order: V gene, D gene, clone size, J gene, CDR3 protein, CDR3 DNA. D genes are given only for firm matches. Some rows mark clone size as missing; the rest say once, few, many or name a class of expanded clone.

V gene: TRBV7-9
D gene: -
clone size: many
J gene: TRBJ2-1
CDR3 protein: CASSPRGGREQFF
CDR3 DNA: TGTGCCAGCAGCCCCAGAGGGGGAAGGGAGCAGTTCTTC

V gene: TRBV29-1
D gene: TRBD2
clone size: few
J gene: TRBJ2-1
CDR3 protein: CSLWGGLAEYNEQFF
CDR3 DNA: TGCAGCCTGTGGGGTGGTCTAGCGGAGTACAATGAGCAGTTCTTC

V gene: TRBV4-1
D gene: TRBD2
clone size: -
J gene: TRBJ2-1
CDR3 protein: CASSQRGEREPYNEQFF
CDR3 DNA: TGCGCCAGCAGCCAGCGGGGAGAGCGGGAGCCGTACAATGAGCAGTTCTTC

V gene: TRBV18
D gene: -
clone size: many
J gene: TRBJ2-5
CDR3 protein: CASSPPNRGTQYF
CDR3 DNA: TGTGCCAGCTCACCACCGAACCGGGGGACCCAGTACTTC

V gene: TRBV5-5
D gene: TRBD1
clone size: -
J gene: TRBJ1-3
CDR3 protein: CASSQGQGNTIYF
CDR3 DNA: TGTGCCAGCAGCCAGGGACAGGGAAACACCATATATTTT

V gene: TRBV13
D gene: TRBD1
clone size: -
J gene: TRBJ1-3
CDR3 protein: CASSFRRGMAGNTIYF
CDR3 DNA: TGTGCCAGCAGCTTCCGCAGGGGGATGGCTGGAAACACCATATATTTT

V gene: TRBV29-1
D gene: -
clone size: -
J gene: TRBJ2-1
CDR3 protein: CSVEDPYPGRQFF
CDR3 DNA: TGCAGCGTTGAAGATCCGTACCCTGGAAGGCAGTTCTTC

V gene: TRBV20-1
D gene: -
clone size: many
J gene: TRBJ1-4
CDR3 protein: CSARRGSWTNEKLFF
CDR3 DNA: TGCAGTGCTAGAAGGGGGTCCTGGACTAATGAAAAACTGTTTTTT

V gene: TRBV25-1
D gene: TRBD1
clone size: few
J gene: TRBJ1-1
CDR3 protein: CASSDRTGSRNTEAFF
CDR3 DNA: TGTGCCAGCAGTGACCGGACAGGTTCAAGGAACACTGAAGCTTTCTTT

V gene: TRBV6-2/TRBV6-3
D gene: TRBD1
clone size: few
J gene: TRBJ2-7
CDR3 protein: CASALPLTGTTSYEQYF
CDR3 DNA: TGTGCCAGCGCCCTACCCCTGACAGGGACCACGTCCTACGAGCAGTACTTC

V gene: TRBV11-2
D gene: TRBD2
clone size: many
J gene: TRBJ2-7
CDR3 protein: CASSPAGGPFVQYF
CDR3 DNA: TGTGCCAGCAGCCCAGCGGGAGGGCCTTTTGTGCAGTACTTC

V gene: TRBV6-1
D gene: TRBD1
clone size: many
J gene: TRBJ1-4
CDR3 protein: CASSGKGQPRVGNEKLFF
CDR3 DNA: TGTGCCAGCAGTGGAAAGGGACAGCCGCGGGTGGGTAATGAAAAACTGTTTTTT

V gene: TRBV7-6
D gene: -
clone size: -
J gene: TRBJ2-1
CDR3 protein: CASSYNPGLNNEQFF
CDR3 DNA: TGTGCCAGCAGCTATAACCCGGGACTGAACAATGAGCAGTTCTTC

V gene: TRBV27
D gene: TRBD1
clone size: many
J gene: TRBJ2-5
CDR3 protein: CASSVRQGASETQYF
CDR3 DNA: TGTGCCAGCAGTGTACGACAGGGGGCATCGGAGACCCAGTACTTC

V gene: TRBV5-6
D gene: -
clone size: many
J gene: TRBJ2-5
CDR3 protein: CASSALAGETQYF
CDR3 DNA: TGTGCCAGCAGCGCATTGGCAGGAGAGACCCAGTACTTC

V gene: TRBV5-1
D gene: -
clone size: -
J gene: TRBJ1-5
CDR3 protein: CASSLAPGVDQPQHF
CDR3 DNA: TGCGCCAGCAGCTTGGCCCCGGGGGTCGATCAGCCCCAGCATTTT

V gene: TRBV11-2
D gene: TRBD1
clone size: -
J gene: TRBJ2-1
CDR3 protein: CASSLGVRDRVYNEQFF
CDR3 DNA: TGTGCCAGCAGCTTAGGGGTCCGGGACAGGGTCTACAATGAGCAGTTCTTC

V gene: TRBV9
D gene: TRBD2
clone size: many
J gene: TRBJ2-5
CDR3 protein: CASSVGIGLAGVGQETQYF
CDR3 DNA: TGTGCCAGCAGCGTAGGGATAGGTCTAGCGGGAGTAGGACAAGAGACCCAGTACTTC

V gene: TRBV5-1
D gene: -
clone size: -
J gene: TRBJ2-1
CDR3 protein: CASSSGQVYNEQSF
CDR3 DNA: TGCGCCAGCAGCTCCGGACAAGTATACAATGAGCAGTCCTTC

V gene: TRBV30
D gene: TRBD1
clone size: many
J gene: TRBJ1-4
CDR3 protein: CAWSTGVGDEKLFF
CDR3 DNA: TGTGCCTGGAGCACAGGGGTGGGGGATGAAAAACTGTTTTTT

V gene: TRBV12-3/TRBV12-4
D gene: -
clone size: many
J gene: TRBJ1-2
CDR3 protein: CASSEQNYGYTF
CDR3 DNA: TGTGCCAGCAGTGAACAGAACTATGGCTACACCTTC

V gene: TRBV2
D gene: -
clone size: many
J gene: TRBJ2-3
CDR3 protein: CASRPQGVTDTQYF
CDR3 DNA: TGTGCCAGCAGACCTCAGGGAGTCACAGATACGCAGTATTTT

V gene: TRBV18
D gene: -
clone size: many
J gene: TRBJ2-7
CDR3 protein: CASSPDYEQYF
CDR3 DNA: TGTGCCAGCAGTCCCGACTACGAGCAGTACTTC

V gene: TRBV19
D gene: TRBD2
clone size: many
J gene: TRBJ2-1
CDR3 protein: CASSPGGWGVGTSGVTYNEQFF
CDR3 DNA: TGTGCCAGTAGTCCCGGGGGGTGGGGTGTCGGGACTAGCGGAGTTACCTACAATGAGCAGTTCTTC

V gene: TRBV11-2
D gene: -
clone size: many
J gene: TRBJ2-2
CDR3 protein: CASSLVGAGRELFF
CDR3 DNA: TGTGCCAGCAGCTTAGTGGGGGCCGGGAGAGAGCTGTTTTTT

V gene: TRBV14
D gene: -
clone size: many
J gene: TRBJ2-3
CDR3 protein: CASSHPLSVGSTDTQYF
CDR3 DNA: TGTGCCAGCAGCCATCCACTTTCAGTAGGCAGCACAGATACGCAGTATTTT

V gene: TRBV7-9
D gene: TRBD2
clone size: -
J gene: TRBJ2-1
CDR3 protein: CATGRERGLEQFF
CDR3 DNA: TGTGCCACCGGCAGAGAGAGGGGACTAGAGCAGTTCTTC

V gene: TRBV28
D gene: -
clone size: many
J gene: TRBJ2-7
CDR3 protein: CASSLYEPGGTVDYEQYF
CDR3 DNA: TGTGCCAGCAGTTTATATGAACCGGGGGGGACAGTCGACTACGAGCAGTACTTC

V gene: TRBV11-2
D gene: -
clone size: many
J gene: TRBJ1-2
CDR3 protein: CASSLGAGDYGYTF
CDR3 DNA: TGTGCCAGCAGCTTAGGGGCAGGGGACTATGGCTACACCTTC

V gene: TRBV11-3
D gene: -
clone size: many
J gene: TRBJ2-6
CDR3 protein: CASSPAEGRDGANVLTF
CDR3 DNA: TGTGCCAGCAGCCCGGCAGAGGGGAGAGACGGGGCCAACGTCCTGACTTTC

V gene: TRBV7-2
D gene: -
clone size: -
J gene: TRBJ1-3
CDR3 protein: CASSSTQNTIYF
CDR3 DNA: TGTGCCAGCAGCTCAACACAAAACACCATATATTTT

V gene: TRBV19
D gene: TRBD1
clone size: few
J gene: TRBJ2-4
CDR3 protein: CASSTDRGRDIQYF
CDR3 DNA: TGTGCCAGTAGTACGGACAGGGGGCGGGACATTCAGTACTTC

V gene: TRBV20-1
D gene: TRBD2
clone size: -
J gene: TRBJ2-1
CDR3 protein: CSARSGGSGEEQFF
CDR3 DNA: TGCAGTGCTAGAAGCGGGGGGAGTGGGGAAGAGCAGTTCTTC

V gene: TRBV2
D gene: -
clone size: many
J gene: TRBJ2-7
CDR3 protein: CASSAFEEQYF
CDR3 DNA: TGTGCCAGCAGTGCGTTTGAAGAGCAGTACTTC

V gene: TRBV20-1
D gene: TRBD2
clone size: many
J gene: TRBJ2-6
CDR3 protein: CSARAGTSTFLTF
CDR3 DNA: TGCAGTGCTAGGGCCGGGACTAGCACCTTCCTGACTTTC

V gene: TRBV12-3/TRBV12-4
D gene: -
clone size: few
J gene: TRBJ2-1
CDR3 protein: CASSFFKGYDEQFF
CDR3 DNA: TGTGCCAGCAGTTTTTTTAAAGGGTATGATGAGCAGTTCTTC

V gene: TRBV5-8
D gene: -
clone size: few
J gene: TRBJ1-1
CDR3 protein: CASSPSFPRDTEAFF
CDR3 DNA: TGTGCCAGCAGCCCTTCGTTCCCCCGGGACACTGAAGCTTTCTTT

V gene: TRBV12-3/TRBV12-4
D gene: -
clone size: many
J gene: TRBJ2-1
CDR3 protein: CASSLRPSAQIDYNEQFF
CDR3 DNA: TGTGCCAGCAGTTTAAGGCCTAGCGCGCAGATTGACTACAATGAGCAGTTCTTC

V gene: TRBV7-2
D gene: -
clone size: many
J gene: TRBJ1-2
CDR3 protein: CASSLASGDNYGYTF
CDR3 DNA: TGTGCCAGCAGCTTAGCGTCAGGGGATAACTATGGCTACACCTTC

V gene: TRBV10-3
D gene: TRBD2
clone size: many
J gene: TRBJ2-7
CDR3 protein: CAISEGDYYGQYF
CDR3 DNA: TGTGCCATCAGTGAGGGGGACTACTACGGGCAGTACTTC

V gene: TRBV6-5
D gene: -
clone size: many
J gene: TRBJ2-6
CDR3 protein: CASSYSSSMGANVLTF
CDR3 DNA: TGCGCCAGCAGTTACTCGAGTTCTATGGGGGCCAACGTCCTGACTTTC

V gene: TRBV7-9
D gene: TRBD2
clone size: many
J gene: TRBJ2-7
CDR3 protein: CASSLEGLAGDEQYF
CDR3 DNA: TGTGCCAGCAGCTTAGAGGGACTAGCGGGAGACGAGCAGTACTTC